This TCR beta chain was sequenced in a study of cytotoxic CD8 clonotypes in ibrutinib-treated CLL. Study in general: Investigators reported some 25 partial and 2 complete responses; after median roughly 63 months, roughly 15 patients remained remitted and about twelve progressed.

Whole-study results and caveats: Against age-matched healthy donors, baseline clonality ran higher and tracked circulating CD8+ T-cell counts.

Assay used: immunoSEQ multiplex PCR; TCRdb lists only in-frame clones, some missing. The data contain roughly 180,000 clones, roughly four fifths of them singletons. The germline V gene has CDR1 SEHNR and CDR2 FQNEAQ (reference sequence). The CDR3 consists of 13 residues. V was trimmed by 2 bases and J by 6 bases, leaving 11 bases between them. Comments on this clone: The target antigen is unknown.

The starting material was PBMCs, obtained after 24 months of ibrutinib treatment. V usage is TRBV7-9 and J usage is TRBJ2-7; a weak D match, TRBD1 (5 bases). The source is a human donor with chronic lymphocytic leukemia. The CDR3: CASSLTGGGEQYF. The CDR3 nucleotides read TGTGCCAGCAGCTTAACAGGTGGCGGCGAGCAGTACTTC.